Presented here are 5 T cell receptor beta chains from one specimen sequenced in a study of T cell responses to AZD1222 COVID-19 vaccine. Here immunoSEQ multiplex PCR was the method, and the copy in TCRdb shows in-frame clones only, minus some. The sample lists tens of thousands of clones, about 84% seen once, with roughly 21% in the top ten. Here the sequenced sample was peripheral blood, taken on day 0 of AZD1222 vaccination. The receptors stem from an adult in good health.

The CDR3 sequence: CASSSPEGSGNTIYF. The CDR3 coding sequence is TGTGCCAGCAGTTCCCCGGAAGGGAGTGGAAACACCATATATTTT. This sequence joins TRBV6-5 and TRBJ1-3; D remains ambiguous. Trimming took off 4 bases at V and 3 bases at J, with 13 bases between the two ends. Germline V gives CDR1 MNHEY, CDR2 SVGAGI. CDR3 size: 15 residues.

The chain combines TRBV5-5 with TRBJ1-2, with D tentatively TRBD1 (5 bases). The CDR3 runs 13 residues. V was pared by 2 bases and J by 8 bases, with 13 bases between. Germline V CDR1 and CDR2: SGHKS, YYEKEE (reference sequence). This CDR3 reads CASSLGESYGYTF. In DNA form, the CDR3 reads TGTGCCAGCAGCTTAGGGGAGTCCTACGGCTACACCTTC.

This clone turned up a few times. The V gene is TRBV5-1, the J gene TRBJ2-2, with 7 bases that match TRBD1. This CDR3 contains 14 residues. The ends lost 4 bases at V and 3 bases at J; junction bases unmatched: 3. Germline assignment: CDR1 SGHRS and CDR2 YFSETQ. In DNA form, the CDR3 reads TGCGCCAGCAGCCAGCAGGGGGACACCGGGGAGCTGTTTTTT. As protein: CASSQQGDTGELFF. Full variable domain (missing parts from reference TRBV5-1 and TRBJ2-2): KAGVTQTPRYLIKTRGQQVTLSCSPISGHRSVSWYQQTPGQGLQFLFEYFSETQRNKGNFPGRFSGRQFSNSRSEMNVSTLELGDSALYLCASSQQGDTGELFFGEGSRLTVL.

The chain couples TRBV6-6 to TRBJ2-1, with TRBD2 identical over 15 bases. CDR1 is MNHNY, CDR2 SVGAGI, per germline (reference sequence). V lost 4 bases to trimming and J lost 6 bases; unmatched junction nucleotides: 4. The length of the CDR3 is 16 residues. CDR3 amino acids: CASSSRTSGRANEQFF. Written as DNA, the CDR3 is TGTGCCAGCAGTTCCCGGACTAGCGGGAGGGCCAATGAGCAGTTCTTC.

The J gene is TRBJ2-7, the V gene TRBV28; possible D gene TRBD1, 6 bases. Germline CDR1 and CDR2: MDHEN and SYDVKM. The germline V and J ends were trimmed by 5 bases and 6 bases, with 17 bases remaining between them. The CDR3 spans 14 residues. CDR3 sequence reads: CASSNSWVGGEQYF. CDR3 sequence (DNA): TGTGCCAGCAGTAACTCCTGGGTAGGGGGCGAGCAGTACTTC.